This T cell receptor beta chain was sequenced in a study of relationships among human T cell subsets (dated by TCRdb to about 2010). General notes on the study: The study sequenced eight distinct T cell populations from blood: pan T, CD8 cytotoxic, regulatory, Th1, Th2, naive plus transitional, activated and memory cells. General findings and caveats noted by the study authors: T cell counts went unrecorded for a couple of pan T samples, which were processed alongside pan B cells. No statistically significant differences in V, D and J usage, CDR3 length or N-nucleotide additions were observed among the seven subsets. The considerable overlap in CDR3s among Th1, Th2 and regulatory T cells was taken as suggesting that cell fate choices are stochastic. Over 55% of CD8+ cytotoxic sequences belonged to clones with over 100 reads, whereas regulatory and Th2 subsets showed few such clones. The bead-based sorting could not exclude a CD4+CD8+ double-positive population.

Libraries came from multiplex PCR. Sequencing was carried out with a 454 GS FLX. TCR alpha and beta CDR3 regions were amplified from mRNA by semiquantitative ARM-PCR. ARM-PCR used tagged nested gene-specific primers, after which communal superprimers carried out exponential amplification. Before the first-round PCR products went through the second amplification round, exonuclease was used to remove the nested primers. Sequencing of the amplicons was performed on the 454 platform, which allows millions of DNA fragments to be sequenced rapidly without cloning bias. A read mappable to both V and J germline segments was defined as an effective read. For the original study's pipeline: IRmap was used to assign reads to germline V, D and J segments, relying on pyromap, a Smith-Waterman modification adapted to 454 sequencing errors. Cutoffs set at the 99th percentile of alignment scores from simulated random sequences were applied to filter D-beta assignments. CDR3 was defined as the amino acids between the conserved V-segment Y[YFLI]C motif and the J-segment [FW]GXGT motif. A compound Poisson process model, previously applied to large-scale EST data, was used to estimate repertoire diversity. A cross-contamination detection procedure was applied to argue against sample contamination as the source of shared CDR3s. Clones were called with MiXCR by TCRdb after fastp trimmed the public reads at Q25, and only in-frame beta chains were retained. Here each entry gathers all rows of one CDR3 protein and keeps the most common genes and DNA. The V and J calls were not made by the authors but by TCRdb's processing. Present in this sample are 5,100 or so distinct CDR3 sequences, 78% of which were seen just once. Of the sample, over 25% is held by the ten largest clones.

As for this clonotype: Its recognized antigen is unknown. Base qualities are missing; no much larger clone stands one base away.

To isolate the T cell subsets, Miltenyi superparamagnetic beads coated with subset-specific monoclonal antibodies were used. Every T cell population came from peripheral blood. Ficoll separation of whole blood yielded mononuclear cells, and anti-CD14 microbeads were then used to deplete the monocytes. The isolated cell populations were resuspended in RNAprotect reagent immediately. The pan T sample comprised CD3+ T cells in general. This clonotype was obtained from a man aged 35-49 years in good health. The specimen was total T cells sorted from blood. The label giving this sample's cell subset or site can be read as: CD3+ T cells in general.

Here the CDR3 is given as CASSPVTSNEQFF. The DNA sequence is given as TGTGCCAGCTCACCTGTGACTAGCAATGAGCAGTTCTTC. The sequence is built from TRBV18 and TRBJ2-1, with TRBD2 as a weak D call on 6 bases. V is pared back by 3 bases and J by 6 bases, with 9 bases lying between the germline termini. The CDR3 runs 13 amino acids, cysteine and phenylalanine included. The kept DNA is CDR3 alone, 39 bases in frame from the first base. CDR1 and CDR2 are read off the germline V gene as KGHSH and LQKENI. The entire variable domain, with the stretches around the CDR3 drawn from the reference TRBV18 and TRBJ2-1 proteins, is NAGVMQNPRHLVRRRGQEARLRCSPMKGHSHVYWYRQLPEEGLKFMVYLQKENIIDESGMPKERFSAEFPKEGPSILRIQQVVRGDSAAYFCASSPVTSNEQFFGPGTRLTVL.